This T cell receptor beta chain was sequenced for a study of T-cell reconstitution after alpha-beta-depleted transplantation in children. This clonotype occurred many times. Researchers prepared the TCRbeta library using unique molecular identifiers, the study reports. TCRdb itself ran the PCR reads through MiXCR, one entry per CDR3 protein. The sample carries over 70,000 distinct CDR3 sequences, 7% to 10% recorded once. The CDR3 spans 15 residues. V lost 0 bases, J lost 5 bases, and 17 bases lay in between. Germline V gene lookup returns CDR1 SQVTM and CDR2 ANQGSEA. V and J are TRBV29-1 and TRBJ2-7; a weak D match, TRBD2 (6 bases). The clonotype was recovered from a human donor who donated a stem cell graft to a child with congenital amegakaryocytic thrombocytopenia. The source material was PBMCs from the stem cell graft donor, sampled from the stem cell graft. The CDR3 protein is CSVEDGDSPRDEQYF. In DNA, the CDR3 is TGCAGCGTTGAAGATGGGGACTCGCCGCGGGACGAGCAGTACTTC.